This record covers a single T cell receptor beta chain. The CDR3 is made up of 16 amino acids. V lost 0 bases to trimming and J lost 0 bases, with 11 bases between them. Germline V gene sequence: CDR1 LGHNA, CDR2 YNFKEQ. This specimen comes from a study of blood T cell repertoires in COVID-19. Authors' processing steps: The assay estimated nucleated cells by amplifying reference gene primers. Sequencing used immunoSEQ multiplex PCR; TCRdb keeps in-frame clones, though not all of them. The V and J calls and the clone size are those of that table, but D and trimming were determined from the DNA. The sample yields approximately 390,000 clones, roughly 89% seen once.

The genes are TRBV4-2 and TRBJ1-1; tentatively, D is TRBD1 (6 bases). The sample was peripheral blood. The TCR comes from a man aged 18 to 29 with active or convalescent COVID-19. The CDR3 here is CASSQDEGGVNTEAFF. DNA of the CDR3: TGTGCCAGCAGCCAAGATGAAGGGGGGGTGAACACTGAAGCTTTCTTT.